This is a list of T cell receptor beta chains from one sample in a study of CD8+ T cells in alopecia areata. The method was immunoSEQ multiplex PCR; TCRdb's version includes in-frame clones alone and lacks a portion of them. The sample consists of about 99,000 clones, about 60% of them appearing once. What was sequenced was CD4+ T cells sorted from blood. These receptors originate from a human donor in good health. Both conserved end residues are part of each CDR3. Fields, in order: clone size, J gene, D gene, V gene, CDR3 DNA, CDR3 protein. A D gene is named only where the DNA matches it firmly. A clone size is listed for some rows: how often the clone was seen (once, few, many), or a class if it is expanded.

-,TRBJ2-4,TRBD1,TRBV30,TGTGCCTGGAATCCGACAGGGGGCTCCAAAAACATTCAGTACTTC,CAWNPTGGSKNIQYF
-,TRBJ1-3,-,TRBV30,TGTGCCTGGAGTGTCGTAGGGACTGGAAACACCATATATTTT,CAWSVVGTGNTIYF
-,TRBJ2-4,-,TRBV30,TGTGCCTGGAGTGCCCCCGGGGGACAGTCCCGAGGCATTCAGTACTTC,CAWSAPGGQSRGIQYF
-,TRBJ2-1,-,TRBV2,TGTGCCAGCAGTGGGGATAGCAATGAGCAGTTCTTC,CASSGDSNEQFF
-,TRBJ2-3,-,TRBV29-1,TGCAGCGTTGGGGGACTCTCTTCCGATACGCAGTATTTT,CSVGGLSSDTQYF
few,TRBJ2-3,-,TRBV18,TGTGCCAGCTCACCCCGGATCACAGATACGCAGTATTTT,CASSPRITDTQYF
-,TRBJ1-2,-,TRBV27,TGTGCCAGCAGTTTGGAATCCCCTGGGAACTATGGCTACACCTTC,CASSLESPGNYGYTF
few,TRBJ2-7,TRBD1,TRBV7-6,TGTGCCAGCAGCTTAAACAGGGGCCCCTACGAGCAGTACTTC,CASSLNRGPYEQYF
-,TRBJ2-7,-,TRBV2,TGTGCCAGCAGCAGGACGAACTACGAGCAGTACTTC,CASSRTNYEQYF
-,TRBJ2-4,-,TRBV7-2,TGTGCCAGCAGCTCGCCGGATCTAGCCAAAAACATTCAGTACTTC,CASSSPDLAKNIQYF
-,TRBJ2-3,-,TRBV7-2,TGTGCCAGCAGCTTAATGAGCGGGTACACAGATACGCAGTATTTT,CASSLMSGYTDTQYF
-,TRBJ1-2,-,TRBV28,TGTGCCAGCAGTTTACCAGCTGGTGGCTACACCTTC,CASSLPAGGYTF
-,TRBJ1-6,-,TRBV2,TGTGCCAGCAGGGGGACACTAGGACCCCTCCACTTT,CASRGTLGPLHF
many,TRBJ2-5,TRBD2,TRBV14,TGTGCCAGCAGCCCCCTTAGCGGGGCACAAGAGACCCAGTACTTC,CASSPLSGAQETQYF
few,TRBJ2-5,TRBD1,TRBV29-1,TGCAGCGGGGGGACAGGGTGGACGGAGACCCAGTACTTC,CSGGTGWTETQYF
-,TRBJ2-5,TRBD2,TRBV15,TGTGCCACCACACTAGCGGGCGGCCGGGGGTCCCAGTACTTC,CATTLAGGRGSQYF
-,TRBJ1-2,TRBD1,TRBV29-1,TGCAGCGTGGCAGGACAGGGGGATGGCTACACCTTC,CSVAGQGDGYTF
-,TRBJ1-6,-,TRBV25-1,TGTGCCAGCAGTGAAAGTAGACAGGCGACCTATAATTCACCCCTCCACTTT,CASSESRQATYNSPLHF
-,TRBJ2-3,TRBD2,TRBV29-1,TGCAGCGCTACCGGGACTAGCGGCTCCACAGATACGCAGTATTTT,CSATGTSGSTDTQYF
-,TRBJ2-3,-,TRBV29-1,TGCAGCGTTGAAGATCCGGTCTCTAGCACAGATACGCAGTATTTT,CSVEDPVSSTDTQYF
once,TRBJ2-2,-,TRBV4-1,TGCGCCAGCAGCCACGACAGAAGGGCGGGACAAGCGAACACCGGGGAGCTGTTTTTT,CASSHDRRAGQANTGELFF
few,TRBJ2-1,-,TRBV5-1,TGCGCCAGCTCCTTTATGGATGAGCAGTTCTTC,CASSFMDEQFF
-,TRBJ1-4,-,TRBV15,TGTGCCACCAGCCTCCCGGGAGCCGGGGGGGAAAAACTGTTTTTT,CATSLPGAGGEKLFF
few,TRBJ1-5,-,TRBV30,TGTGCCTGGAGTGTACGGGGGGATCAGCCCCAGCATTTT,CAWSVRGDQPQHF
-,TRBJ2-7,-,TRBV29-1,TGCAGCGCTACGAGCTATCGGCCTTACGAGCAGTACTTC,CSATSYRPYEQYF
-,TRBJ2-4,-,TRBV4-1,TGCGCCAGCAGCCAAGATGGGGGGGCCAGGGCGGCCAAAAACATTCAGTACTTC,CASSQDGGARAAKNIQYF
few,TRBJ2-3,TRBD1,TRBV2,TGTGCCAGCAGTGCGCGAAGGGACAGGAGGGTCACAGATACGCAGTATTTT,CASSARRDRRVTDTQYF
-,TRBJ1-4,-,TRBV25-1,TGTGCCAGCAGTGACCCCGACAGGAAAGGCGAAAAACTGTTTTTT,CASSDPDRKGEKLFF
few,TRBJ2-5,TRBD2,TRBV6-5,TGTGCCAGCAGTTATGGGGGGGGAGCCTCCGGCGAGACCCAGTACTTC,CASSYGGGASGETQYF
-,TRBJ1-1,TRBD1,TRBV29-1,TGCAGCGACTCGGGGTACAGGGGGCTTGACACTGAAGCTTTCTTT,CSDSGYRGLDTEAFF
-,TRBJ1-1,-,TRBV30,TGTGCCTGGAGGGTGACAGGGAACACTGAAGCTTTCTTT,CAWRVTGNTEAFF
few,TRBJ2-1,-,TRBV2,TGTGCCAGCAATCCCCTGAGGCACGAGCAGTTCTTC,CASNPLRHEQFF
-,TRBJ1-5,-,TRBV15,TGTGCCACCAGCAGAATGACAGGCCCGAATCAGCCCCAGCATTTT,CATSRMTGPNQPQHF
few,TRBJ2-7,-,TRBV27,TGTGCCAGCACCTCCGCGGGGGAGCAGTACTTC,CASTSAGEQYF
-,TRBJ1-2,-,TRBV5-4,TGTGCCAGCAGCTTGCCGGGGGCGACTGGCTATGGCTACACCTTC,CASSLPGATGYGYTF
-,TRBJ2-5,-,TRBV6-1,TGTGCCAGTAGGCGAGGGTACCAAGAGACCCAGTACTTC,CASRRGYQETQYF
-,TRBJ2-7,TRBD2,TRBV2,TGTGCCAGCAGCGCCCAACTAGCGGGGGGCGAGCAGTACTTC,CASSAQLAGGEQYF
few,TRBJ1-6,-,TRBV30,TGTGCCTGGAGTTTCGGTACCAATTCACCCCTCCACTTT,CAWSFGTNSPLHF
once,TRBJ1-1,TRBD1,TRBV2,TGTGCCAGCAGAGGAGGGACAGCTGGGCTGCAAGCTTTCTTT,CASRGGTAGLQAFF
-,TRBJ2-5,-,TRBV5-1,TGCGCCAGCAGCTCGGACCGACCTCAAGAGACCCAGTACTTC,CASSSDRPQETQYF
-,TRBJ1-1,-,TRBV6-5,TGTGCCAGCAGTTACGGGAGGACCAACACTGAAGCTTTCTTT,CASSYGRTNTEAFF
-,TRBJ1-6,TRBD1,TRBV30,TGTGCCTGGAGTTCCCGGGGGACAGCTAATTCACCCCTCCACTTT,CAWSSRGTANSPLHF
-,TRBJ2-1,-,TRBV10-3,TGTGCCATCAGTGCCGGGGGCTCCTACAATGAGCAGTTCTTC,CAISAGGSYNEQFF
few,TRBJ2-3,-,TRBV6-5,TGTGCCAGCAGTTCCGCCCCCGGGGGCGGCACAGATACGCAGTATTTT,CASSSAPGGGTDTQYF
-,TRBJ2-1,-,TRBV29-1,TGCAGCGTTGAAATTGGGGGCTCCTACAATGAGCAGTTCTTC,CSVEIGGSYNEQFF
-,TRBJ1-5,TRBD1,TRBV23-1,TGCGCCAGCAGTCGCACACAGGGGGCAAGCAATCAGCCCCAGCATTTT,CASSRTQGASNQPQHF
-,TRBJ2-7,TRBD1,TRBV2,TGTGCCAGCAGTGTAGCACAGGGGGCTACCTACGAGCAGTACTTC,CASSVAQGATYEQYF
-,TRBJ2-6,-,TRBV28,TGTGCCAGCAGTCCCTACAAAGCTGGGGCCAACGTCCTGACTTTC,CASSPYKAGANVLTF